These 31 T cell receptor beta chains were sequenced from one sample in a study of blood T cells in healthy people across ages. Then a second PCR, running roughly 7 to 11 cycles, was carried out with a sample-barcoded 5' primer and a J-beta primer mix. TCRdb recomputed calls from the 5' RACE reads with MiXCR, one row per CDR3 protein. The table shows fewer than 1,200,000 distinct CDR3 sequences, with roughly a quarter occurring only once. The sample was also linked to a second study, of T cells of mothers and their children.

The sequenced sample was blood. The receptors here all came from a girl aged 2-9 years in good health.

The chain has TRBV20-1 and TRBJ2-1; 12 bases line up with TRBD2. The germline gives CDR1 DFQATT, CDR2 SNEGSKA (reference sequence). This CDR3 spans 15 amino acids. The trim removed 5 bases at V and 6 bases at J, leaving 8 bases unmatched. The CDR3 loop reads CSAPTSGSLRNEQFF. The CDR3 region has the DNA TGCAGTGCTCCGACTAGCGGGAGTTTGCGCAATGAGCAGTTCTTC.

There are a few counts of this clonotype. The chain carries TRBV6-5 and TRBJ2-3, with 12 bases aligning to TRBD2. Germline CDR1 is MNHEY and CDR2 is SVGAGI. CDR3 length: 15 residues. V was clipped by 4 bases and J by 10 bases; unmatched bases: 9. Here the CDR3 DNA reads TGTGCCAGCAGTTCGCGACTAGCGGGAGCTGGGTCGCAGTATTTT. Its translation: CASSSRLAGAGSQYF.

V usage is TRBV7-2 and J usage is TRBJ2-1; D uncertain. The germline V gene encodes CDR1 SGHTA and CDR2 FQGNSA. Between the trimmed V and J ends, which lost 4 bases and 3 bases, there was a span of 7 bases. The CDR3 is made up of 13 amino acids. The CDR3 DNA reads TGTGCCAGCAGCTCCCTGGACTACAATGAGCAGTTCTTC. The encoded protein is CASSSLDYNEQFF.

This clonotype has only a few counts. The chain carries TRBV11-1 and TRBJ2-2; 9 bases agree with TRBD1. The V and J ends lost 5 bases and 0 bases, in that order; junction bases with no gene match: 1. Germline V gene data show CDR1 as SGHAT and CDR2 as FQDESV (reference sequence). The CDR3 totals 15 residues. This CDR3 is CASSRQGANTGELFF. CDR3 sequence (DNA): TGTGCCAGCAGCCGACAGGGGGCGAACACCGGGGAGCTGTTTTTT. The entire variable domain, with the rest obtained from reference TRBV11-1 and TRBJ2-2, is as follows: EAEVAQSPRYKITEKSQAVAFWCDPISGHATLYWYRQILGQGPELLVQFQDESVVDDSQLPKDRFSAERLKGVDSTLKIQPAELGDSAMYLCASSRQGANTGELFFGEGSRLTVL.

This clonotype was detected only once. The junction does not match germline at one end; this may be a read error. This chain joins TRBV7-7 and TRBJ2-5; TRBD2 matches 8 bases. The J call could be wrong; TRBJ2-1 is a better fit for the DNA end. Germline lookup yields CDR1 SSHAT and CDR2 FNYEAQ (reference sequence). This CDR3 region has 15 residues. The CDR3: CASSISRGGGNEQFF. The CDR3 coding sequence is TGTGCTAGCAGCATTAGCCGGGGGGGAGGGAATGAGCAGTTCTTC.

This clonotype was observed a handful of times. The V gene is TRBV5-1, the J gene TRBJ2-7, with 7 positions matching TRBD1. V trimming: 0 bases; J trimming: 7 bases; junction bases outside the gene matches: 7. The CDR3 length is 14 residues. Germline assignment: CDR1 SGHRS and CDR2 YFSETQ. The CDR3 nucleotides are TGCGCCAGCAGCTTGGAAGGGACAGTAAGGGAGCAGTACTTC. Its translation: CASSLEGTVREQYF. The variable domain in full, completed from reference TRBV5-1 and TRBJ2-7, reads KAGVTQTPRYLIKTRGQQVTLSCSPISGHRSVSWYQQTPGQGLQFLFEYFSETQRNKGNFPGRFSGRQFSNSRSEMNVSTLELGDSALYLCASSLEGTVREQYFGPGTRLTVT.

V is TRBV20-1 and J is TRBJ2-7, with 8 bases aligning to TRBD1. With V trimmed by 6 bases and J by 1 base, 8 bases remained unmatched. The CDR3 is 14 amino acids. From germline, CDR1 is DFQATT and CDR2 SNEGSKA (reference sequence). The CDR3: CSARGQVLSYEQYF. As DNA, the CDR3 is TGCAGTGCCCGGGGACAGGTCCTTTCCTACGAGCAGTACTTC.

This chain uses TRBV20-1 with TRBJ1-1; no clear D gene. The CDR3 covers 16 residues. V gave up 1 base and J gave up 1 base, with 16 bases separating them. The germline gives CDR1 DFQATT, CDR2 SNEGSKA (reference sequence). The CDR3 DNA reads TGCAGTGCTAGAGGGAGGATTAGCAGCCCGAACACTGAAGCTTTCTTT. Protein: CSARGRISSPNTEAFF.

V is TRBV28 and J is TRBJ1-5; D unclear. There are 16 residues in the CDR3. Trimming stripped 5 bases from V and 3 bases from J, with 17 bases between. CDR1 and CDR2 (germline): MDHEN, SYDVKM. CDR3 residues: CASSTRLRSYNQPQHF. CDR3 nucleotides: TGTGCCAGCAGTACTCGACTCCGGTCCTACAATCAGCCCCAGCATTTT.

This sequence joins TRBV29-1 and TRBJ1-1, with D hard to call. Germline-derived CDR1 and CDR2 are SQVTM and ANQGSEA. The CDR3 loop spans 11 amino acids. V was cut by 8 bases and J by 3 bases, with 10 bases left in between. CDR3 nucleotide sequence: TGCAGCACGGGCAGTTACACTGAAGCTTTCTTT. This codes for CSTGSYTEAFF. The variable domain in full, completed from reference TRBV29-1 and TRBJ1-1, reads SAVISQKPSRDICQRGTSLTIQCQVDSQVTMMFWYRQQPGQSLTLIATANQGSEATYESGFVIDKFPISRPNLTFSTLTVSNMSPEDSSIYLCSTGSYTEAFFGQGTRLTVV.

This clonotype was counted only a few times. The J gene is TRBJ2-5, the V gene TRBV2; 9 positions match TRBD2. With the DNA end fitting TRBJ2-1 better, the J assignment may be wrong. The CDR3 length is 14 residues. Germline CDR1 SNHLY, CDR2 FYNNEI. CDR3 sequence (DNA): TGTGCCAGCAGAATGACTAGCGGTCTCAATGAGCAGTTCTTC. Encoded protein: CASRMTSGLNEQFF.

V usage is TRBV4-3 and J usage is TRBJ2-2; possible D gene TRBD2, 6 bases. The CDR3 spans 17 residues. V was pared by 5 bases and J by 5 bases, with 21 bases between. Per the germline V gene, CDR1 is LGHNA and CDR2 is YSLEER. As DNA, the CDR3 is TGCGCCAGCAGCTATCGGGAGTTTGGATTGGCGACCGGGGAGCTGTTTTTT. Residues: CASSYREFGLATGELFF.

The chain uses TRBV7-8 and TRBJ2-1; the D gene is possibly TRBD2 (5 bases). Between the trimmed V and J ends, which lost 5 bases and 0 bases, there was a span of 14 bases. The germline V gene encodes CDR1 SGHVS and CDR2 FQNEAQ. The CDR3 extends over 16 amino acids. CDR3 region: CASSHQDSSSYNEQFF. CDR3 nucleotide sequence: TGTGCCAGCAGCCATCAGGACTCCAGCTCCTACAATGAGCAGTTCTTC. Full variable domain (outside the CDR3, taken from reference TRBV7-8 and TRBJ2-1): GAGVSQSPRYKVAKRGQDVALRCDPISGHVSLFWYQQALGQGPEFLTYFQNEAQLDKSGLPSDRFFAERPEGSVSTLKIQRTQQEDSAVYLCASSHQDSSSYNEQFFGPGTRLTVL.

This clonotype was seen only a few times. The J gene is TRBJ2-3, the V gene TRBV2, with a weak D call TRBD1 (6 bases). The CDR3 runs 15 residues. Trimming took 10 bases from V and 2 from J, leaving 19 bases between them. Germline CDR1 reads SNHLY; CDR2 reads FYNNEI. The CDR3 spells CATHQGGTLTDTQYF. CDR3 DNA: TGTGCCACCCACCAAGGGGGAACTCTCACAGATACGCAGTATTTT.

This clonotype has only a few counts. The gene calls are TRBV12-3 or TRBV12-4 and TRBJ1-2, with a possible D match to TRBD1 (5 bases). This CDR3 spans 12 amino acids. Trimming pared 7 bases from V and 4 bases from J, leaving 10 bases between. The CDR3: CASTDSSYGYTF. CDR3 sequence (DNA): TGTGCCAGCACCGACAGTTCCTATGGCTACACCTTC.

This clonotype has ten or more counts. The chain has TRBV9 and TRBJ2-5; D uncertain. The CDR3 has 13 residues. The V gene's germline CDR1 is SGDLS and CDR2 YYNGEE. Trimming cost V 3 bases and J 5 bases, with 11 bases left between them. DNA for the CDR3: TGTGCCAGCAGCGACGGCGTCGGCGAGACCCAGTACTTC. Its protein product is CASSDGVGETQYF.

This rearrangement joins TRBV4-1 to TRBJ2-5; the match to TRBD2 covers 9 bases. Germline V gene lookup returns CDR1 MGHRA and CDR2 YSYEKL. Unmatched junction bases numbered 7, after V lost 0 bases and J lost 5 bases. This CDR3 contains 16 residues. Here the CDR3 reads CASSQDGAGGRETQYF. The CDR3 DNA follows: TGCGCCAGCAGCCAAGATGGAGCGGGGGGCCGGGAGACCCAGTACTTC.

This clonotype was picked up a small number of times. The chain combines TRBV7-9 with TRBJ2-5, with 13 bases aligning to TRBD2. TRBJ2-1 matches the DNA end more closely, so the J call is doubtful. Germline V gives CDR1 SEHNR, CDR2 FQNEAQ (reference sequence). This CDR3 has 15 residues. CDR3 residues: CASSSRTSGRNEQFF. CDR3 sequence (DNA): TGTGCCAGCAGCTCAAGGACTAGCGGGAGAAATGAGCAGTTCTTC.

This clonotype was counted only a few times. This CDR3 is CSVALTKSYEQYF. In nucleotides, the CDR3 is TGCAGCGTTGCGCTGACAAAATCCTACGAGCAGTACTTC. This chain joins TRBV29-1 and TRBJ2-7; D is undetermined. In germline, CDR1 is SQVTM, CDR2 ANQGSEA. The CDR3 length is 13 residues. The germline V and J ends were trimmed by 4 bases and 1 base, with 11 bases remaining between them.

J is TRBJ2-1 and V is TRBV12-3 or TRBV12-4; 9 bases line up with TRBD2. V was clipped by 6 bases and J by 0 bases; unmatched bases: 6. This CDR3 has 16 residues. As DNA, the CDR3 is TGTGCCAGCAGCACTCTAGCGGGGAGCTCCTACAATGAGCAGTTCTTC. As protein: CASSTLAGSSYNEQFF.

This clonotype was detected a few times. The gene calls are TRBV20-1 and TRBJ1-2; D perhaps matches TRBD1 (5 bases). Per germline, CDR1 DFQATT and CDR2 SNEGSKA (reference sequence). The CDR3 has 14 residues. The germline V and J ends were trimmed by 2 bases and 7 bases, with 17 bases remaining between them. The CDR3 loop reads CSARSGESYGGYTF. The CDR3 coding sequence is TGCAGTGCTAGATCGGGGGAGAGTTATGGTGGCTACACCTTC.

V and J are TRBV19 and TRBJ2-1; 14 nucleotides line up with TRBD2. This CDR3 comprises 19 residues. V dropped 5 bases and J dropped 2; count of bases not matched to a gene: 11. From germline, CDR1 is LNHDA and CDR2 SQIVND (reference sequence). The CDR3 spells CASSPRGTSGRGAYNEQFF. DNA for the CDR3: TGTGCCAGTAGTCCCAGAGGGACTAGCGGGAGAGGGGCCTACAATGAGCAGTTCTTC.

This chain joins TRBV29-1 and TRBJ2-1; TRBD2 is a possible D gene (6 bases). The CDR3 sequence is 11 residues long. The V and J ends lost 7 bases and 6 bases respectively, with 10 bases between them. CDR1 is SQVTM and CDR2 is ANQGSEA in the germline V gene. This CDR3 reads CSARDSNEQFF. CDR3 bases: TGCAGCGCCAGGGACTCCAATGAGCAGTTCTTC.

J is TRBJ2-5 and V is TRBV5-4, with no clear D. V was shortened by 0 bases and J by 1 base, with 10 bases between the two germline ends. CDR3 length equals 15 residues. Germline-derived CDR1 and CDR2 are SGHNT and YYREEE (reference sequence). The CDR3 region has the DNA TGTGCCAGCAGCTTGGTTGAGAACCTCCAAGAGACCCAGTACTTC. As protein: CASSLVENLQETQYF. Combining the CDR3 with reference TRBV5-4 and TRBJ2-5 gives the whole variable domain ETGVTQSPTHLIKTRGQQVTLRCSSQSGHNTVSWYQQALGQGPQFIFQYYREEENGRGNFPPRFSGLQFPNYSSELNVNALELDDSALYLCASSLVENLQETQYFGPGTRLLVL.

The rearrangement joins TRBV10-3 to TRBJ2-3; TRBD2 matches at 12 bases. The CDR3 consists of 18 residues. Per the germline V gene, CDR1 is ENHRY and CDR2 is SYGVKD. Losses at the gene ends were 0 bases for V and 1 base for J; bases not matched to a gene: 5. CDR3 residues: CAISESPSGRAGTDTQYF. CDR3 sequence (DNA): TGTGCCATCAGTGAGTCACCTAGCGGGAGGGCGGGCACAGATACGCAGTATTTT.

The rearrangement uses TRBV4-3 and TRBJ2-5; D is undetermined. The V gene's germline CDR1 is LGHNA and CDR2 YSLEER. The CDR3 totals 13 residues. The germline V and J ends were trimmed by 1 base and 11 bases, with 14 bases remaining between them. The CDR3 reads CASSQARGSEQYF. The CDR3 bases are TGCGCCAGCAGCCAAGCGCGCGGTTCGGAGCAGTACTTC.

This clonotype was counted between two and nine times. This rearrangement joins TRBV9 to TRBJ2-7; the D is unclear. The CDR3 sequence is 14 residues long. Trimming stripped 3 bases from V and 5 bases from J, with 15 bases between. Germline V gene sequence: CDR1 SGDLS, CDR2 YYNGEE. Written as DNA, the CDR3 is TGTGCCAGCAGCGGAGTAGAGAGTACCGACGAGCAGTACTTC. Its protein product is CASSGVESTDEQYF.

The CDR3 region is CASREVRLMNTEAFF. CDR3 DNA: TGTGCCAGCAGGGAAGTACGGCTCATGAACACTGAAGCTTTCTTT. The gene calls are TRBV12-3 or TRBV12-4 and TRBJ1-1; D gene ambiguous. The CDR3 sequence is 15 residues long. V dropped 6 bases and J dropped 0 bases, with 14 bases sitting between them.

This clonotype was found a few times. The CDR3 DNA is TGCATCGTGACTTATACAATCCAAGCTTTCTTT. Translating gives CIVTYTIQAFF. The chain joins TRBV29-1 to TRBJ1-1; D unresolved. Germline V gene sequence: CDR1 SQVTM, CDR2 ANQGSEA. CDR3 length: 11 amino acids.

This clonotype has only a few counts. This sequence joins TRBV28 and TRBJ1-4; D remains unclear. Germline CDR1 MDHEN, CDR2 SYDVKM. The ends were cut back, 6 bases at V and 0 bases at J, with 11 bases in the middle. The length of the CDR3 is 15 residues. The CDR3 nucleotides are TGTGCCAGCAGCCCCCGGCTAGCAACTAATGAAAAACTGTTTTTT. Its translation: CASSPRLATNEKLFF.

The V call is TRBV20-1, the J call TRBJ2-5, with D unresolved. Germline V gene sequence: CDR1 DFQATT, CDR2 SNEGSKA (reference sequence). Trimming took 3 bases from V and 4 from J, leaving 12 bases between them. This CDR3 contains 13 residues. Here the CDR3 DNA reads TGCAGTGCTAGCCGTGATGCCGGAGAGACCCAGTACTTC. Translation: CSASRDAGETQYF.